Given below is one TCR beta chain in context. Its target is not known. These data are taken from a study of radiation and T cells in renal cell carcinoma. Data came from immunoSEQ multiplex PCR; TCRdb stores just in-frame clones and leaves some out. The sample comprises some 30,000 clones, roughly 80% of which are singletons, and roughly 30% rests with the top ten. The time point is: blood 4 weeks post-SBRT, at nephrectomy. Treatment noted: 15 Gy SBRT to primary tumor, nephrectomy 4 weeks later. After SBRT, blood was collected at 2 and 4 weeks, plus baseline. This renal cell carcinoma was of the clear cell type. Study conclusions and caveats: In blood, top tumor clones expanded by 2 weeks, shrinking by 4.

Sample: blood, taken from a patient whose treatment included radiotherapy and nephrectomy. The receptor was derived from a man in his sixties with renal cell carcinoma.

CDR3 in amino acids: CASSTRVDNYGYTF. CDR3 bases: TGTGCCAGCAGCACCCGGGTCGACAACTATGGCTACACCTTC. V usage is TRBV7-2 and J usage is TRBJ1-2; D gene uncertain. Trimming removed 5 bases from V and 2 bases from J, with 12 bases in between. The CDR3 extends over 14 amino acids. Germline lookup yields CDR1 SGHTA and CDR2 FQGNSA.